This T cell receptor (beta chain) was identified in a study of blood T cells in healthy people across ages. Study conclusions and caveats: There was no known CMV status for donors, so expanded clonotype changes were possibly confounded.

For the second PCR, which ran for about 6 to 11 cycles, a sample-barcoded 5' primer and a J-beta primer mix were used. TCRdb ran MiXCR on the 5' RACE reads and lists one entry per CDR3 protein. The table has around 1.5 million distinct CDR3 sequences, roughly 30% seen once. About this clonotype itself: Its antigen is unknown.

Trimming stripped 5 bases from V and 8 bases from J, with 18 bases between. Germline CDR1 is SGHVS and CDR2 is FQNEAQ. The CDR3 consists of 14 residues. Sequencing input: blood. The receptor was derived from a woman in her 30s in good health. This chain joins TRBV7-8 and TRBJ1-1; TRBD1 might be the D (5 bases). CDR3 sequence (DNA): TGTGCCAGCAGCCCGCGACTAGACAGAACCGAAGCTTTCTTT. Protein: CASSPRLDRTEAFF.